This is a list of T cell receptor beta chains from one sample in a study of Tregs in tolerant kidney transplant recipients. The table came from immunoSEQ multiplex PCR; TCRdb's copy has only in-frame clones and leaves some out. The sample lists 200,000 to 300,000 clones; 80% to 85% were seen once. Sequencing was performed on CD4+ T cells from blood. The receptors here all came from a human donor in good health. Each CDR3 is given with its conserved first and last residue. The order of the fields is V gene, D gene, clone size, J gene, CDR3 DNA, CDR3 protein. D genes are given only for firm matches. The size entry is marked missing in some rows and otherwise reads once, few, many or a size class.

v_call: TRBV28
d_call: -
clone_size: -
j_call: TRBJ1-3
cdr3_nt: TGTGCCAGCAGTTTATTGCTCTTTCGGAACAGCGTTGGAAACACCATATATTTT
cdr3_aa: CASSLLLFRNSVGNTIYF

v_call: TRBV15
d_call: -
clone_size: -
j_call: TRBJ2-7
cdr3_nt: TGTGCCACCAGCAGAGATCGATTGGTCGAGCAGTACTTC
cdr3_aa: CATSRDRLVEQYF

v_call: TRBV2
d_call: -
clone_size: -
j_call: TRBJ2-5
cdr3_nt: TGTGCCAGCAGTTCCACCTCAGGGGGGGAGACCCAGTACTTC
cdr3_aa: CASSSTSGGETQYF

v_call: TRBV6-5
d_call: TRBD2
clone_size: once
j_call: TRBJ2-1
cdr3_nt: TGTGCCAGTACCCCCCTAGCGGGGGATTACAATGAGCAGTTCTTC
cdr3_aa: CASTPLAGDYNEQFF

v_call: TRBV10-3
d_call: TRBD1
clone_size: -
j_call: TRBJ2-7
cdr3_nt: TGTGCCATCAGGGACTTCACAGGGGGACCCGGCTACGAGCAGTACTTC
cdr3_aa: CAIRDFTGGPGYEQYF

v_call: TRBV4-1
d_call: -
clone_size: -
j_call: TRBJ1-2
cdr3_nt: TGCGCCAGCAGCCAAGCCCCAGGGGTCTACTATGGCTACACCTTC
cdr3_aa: CASSQAPGVYYGYTF

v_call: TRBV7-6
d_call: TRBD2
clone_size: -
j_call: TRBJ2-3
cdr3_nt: TGTGCCAGCAGCTTGGGGACTAGCGACCTTAATACGCAGTATTTT
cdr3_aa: CASSLGTSDLNTQYF

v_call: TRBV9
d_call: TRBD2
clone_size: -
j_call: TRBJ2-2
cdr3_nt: TGTGCCAGCAGCCTTCTCGTAGCGGGACCTTCAAGCGGGGAGCTGTTTTTT
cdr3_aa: CASSLLVAGPSSGELFF

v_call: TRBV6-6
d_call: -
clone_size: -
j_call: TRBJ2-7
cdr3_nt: TGTGCCAGCAGTTACTCGATCCAAGAGCAGTACTTC
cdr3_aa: CASSYSIQEQYF

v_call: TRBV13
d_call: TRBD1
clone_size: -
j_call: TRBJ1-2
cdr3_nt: TGTGCCAGCAGCTTAGAGTCGGGGACAGGGGGTGAGGGCTACACCTTC
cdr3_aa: CASSLESGTGGEGYTF

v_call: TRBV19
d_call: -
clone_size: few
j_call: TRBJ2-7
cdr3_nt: TGTGCCAGTAGTACTCAGGGTAACCCCTACGAGCAGTACTTC
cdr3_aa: CASSTQGNPYEQYF

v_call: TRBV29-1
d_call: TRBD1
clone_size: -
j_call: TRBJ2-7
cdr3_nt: TGCAGCGCCGGAAGCAGGGGGTTGGACGAGCAGTACTTC
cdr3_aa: CSAGSRGLDEQYF

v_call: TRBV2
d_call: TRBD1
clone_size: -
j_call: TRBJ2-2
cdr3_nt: TGTGCCAGCAGTGTTCCCCCGGGACAGGGGGACACCGGGGAGCTGTTTTTT
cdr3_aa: CASSVPPGQGDTGELFF

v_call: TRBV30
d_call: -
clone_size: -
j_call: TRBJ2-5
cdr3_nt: TGTGCCTGGAGTGGGGCAGCTCAAGAGACCCAGTACTTC
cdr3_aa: CAWSGAAQETQYF

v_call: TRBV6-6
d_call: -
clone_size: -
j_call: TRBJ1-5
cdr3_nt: TGTGCCAGCAGTTACTCTGGACGACGCAGCAATCAGCCCCAGCATTTT
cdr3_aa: CASSYSGRRSNQPQHF

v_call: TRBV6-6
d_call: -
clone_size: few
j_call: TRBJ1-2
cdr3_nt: TGTGCCAGCAGGGCTCCAGGGGCCGCGGAAGGCTACACCTTC
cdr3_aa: CASRAPGAAEGYTF

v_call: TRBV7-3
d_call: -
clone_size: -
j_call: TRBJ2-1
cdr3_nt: TGTGCCAGCAGCCCCCGCCCCCCCTACAATGAGCAGTTCTTC
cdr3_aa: CASSPRPPYNEQFF

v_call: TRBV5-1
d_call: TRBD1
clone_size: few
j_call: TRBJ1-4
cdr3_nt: TGCGCCAGCAGCTTCGGGACAGGCCTTTACGGAAAACTGTTTTTT
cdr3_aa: CASSFGTGLYGKLFF

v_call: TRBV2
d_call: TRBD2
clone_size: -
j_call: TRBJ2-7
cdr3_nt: TGTGCCAGACCGACACTAGCGGCTATCTACGAGCAGTACTTC
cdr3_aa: CARPTLAAIYEQYF

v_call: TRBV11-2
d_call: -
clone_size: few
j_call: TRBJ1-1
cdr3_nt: TGTGCCAGCACCAAAGGTGGTACTGAAGCTTTCTTT
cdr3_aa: CASTKGGTEAFF

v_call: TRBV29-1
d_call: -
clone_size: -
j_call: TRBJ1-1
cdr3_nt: TGCAGCGTCCAAAGGCTGCCGATGAACACTGAAGCTTTCTTT
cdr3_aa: CSVQRLPMNTEAFF

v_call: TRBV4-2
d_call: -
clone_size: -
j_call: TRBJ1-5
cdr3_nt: TGTGCCAGCAGCCAAGATGTCTCCAGCTTTAGCAATCAGCCCCAGCATTTT
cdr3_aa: CASSQDVSSFSNQPQHF

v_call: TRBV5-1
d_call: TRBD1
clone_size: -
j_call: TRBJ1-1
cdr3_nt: TGCGCCAGCCGCCGAGCCGGGACAGCCAACACTGAAGCTTTCTTT
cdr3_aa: CASRRAGTANTEAFF

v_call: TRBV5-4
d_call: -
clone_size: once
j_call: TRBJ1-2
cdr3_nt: TGTGCCAGCAGCGAGGGACGGATCTATGGCTACACCTTC
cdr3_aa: CASSEGRIYGYTF

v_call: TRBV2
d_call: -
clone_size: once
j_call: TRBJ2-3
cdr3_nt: TGTGCCAGCAGTGAAGCCATGGTCCCAGATACGCAGTATTTT
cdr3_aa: CASSEAMVPDTQYF

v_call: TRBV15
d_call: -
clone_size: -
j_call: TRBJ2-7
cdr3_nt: TGTGCCACCAGCAGAGATGAGTCTTACGAGCAGTACTTC
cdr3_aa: CATSRDESYEQYF

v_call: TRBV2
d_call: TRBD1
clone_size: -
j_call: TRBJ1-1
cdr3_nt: TGTGCCAGCAGTAAGGGACAGGGTGTGGACACTGAAGCTTTCTTT
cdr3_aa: CASSKGQGVDTEAFF

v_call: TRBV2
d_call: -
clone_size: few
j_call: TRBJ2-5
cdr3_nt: TGTGCCACGGCCAGCGACCAAGAGACCCAGTACTTC
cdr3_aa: CATASDQETQYF

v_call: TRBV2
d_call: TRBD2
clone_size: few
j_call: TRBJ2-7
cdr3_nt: TGTGCCAGCGGGTGGACTAGCGGGAGTCGGAACGAGCAGTACTTC
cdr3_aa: CASGWTSGSRNEQYF

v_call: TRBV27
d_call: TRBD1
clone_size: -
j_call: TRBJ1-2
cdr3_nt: TGTGCCAGCACCAGGACAGGGAGTATTAACTATGGCTACACCTTC
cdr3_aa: CASTRTGSINYGYTF

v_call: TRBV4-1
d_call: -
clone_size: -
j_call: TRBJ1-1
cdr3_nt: TGCGCCAGCAGCCGAGGCCAGAGCACTGAAGCTTTCTTT
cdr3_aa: CASSRGQSTEAFF

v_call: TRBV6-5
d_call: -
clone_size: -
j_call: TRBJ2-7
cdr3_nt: TGTGCCAGCAGTTACTCGATGGGGGGCTCCTACGAGCAGTACTTC
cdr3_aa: CASSYSMGGSYEQYF

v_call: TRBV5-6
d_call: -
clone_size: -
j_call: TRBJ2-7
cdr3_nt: TGTGCCAGCAGCTTTCGCCGGAGCTCCTACGAGCAGTACTTC
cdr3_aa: CASSFRRSSYEQYF

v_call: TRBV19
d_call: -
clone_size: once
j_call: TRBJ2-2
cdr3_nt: TGTGCCAGTACCAGCGGAGGGGAGCTGTTTTTT
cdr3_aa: CASTSGGELFF

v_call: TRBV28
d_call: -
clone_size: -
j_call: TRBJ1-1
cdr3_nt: TGTGCCAGCAGTTTACCCCTGTCGTGGACGAACACTGAAGCTTTCTTT
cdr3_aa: CASSLPLSWTNTEAFF

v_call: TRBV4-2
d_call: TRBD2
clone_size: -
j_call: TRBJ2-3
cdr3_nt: TGTGCCAGCAGCCAAGATTTTACTAGCGGGGGGGGCACAGATACGCAGTATTTT
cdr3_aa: CASSQDFTSGGGTDTQYF

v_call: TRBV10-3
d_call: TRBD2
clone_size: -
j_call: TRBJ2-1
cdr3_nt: TGTGCCATAGCCTTAGCGGGGGGGCCGGTTGAGCAGTTCTTC
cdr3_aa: CAIALAGGPVEQFF

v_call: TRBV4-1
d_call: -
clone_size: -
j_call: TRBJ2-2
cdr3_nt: TGCGCCAGCAGCCCTTCGGCGGCTTACACCGGGGAGCTGTTTTTT
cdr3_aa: CASSPSAAYTGELFF

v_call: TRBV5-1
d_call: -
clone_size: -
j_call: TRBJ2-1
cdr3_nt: TGCGCCAGCAGTCCCCCAGACGAGTACAATGAGCAGTTCTTC
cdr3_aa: CASSPPDEYNEQFF

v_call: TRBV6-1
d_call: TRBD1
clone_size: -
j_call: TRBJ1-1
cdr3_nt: TGTGCCAGCAGTCGGACAGGGGGAGCTGAAGCTTTCTTT
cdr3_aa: CASSRTGGAEAFF

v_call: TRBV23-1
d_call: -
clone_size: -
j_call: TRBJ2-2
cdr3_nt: TGCGCCCTTAGGGGAACGAACACCGGGGAGCTGTTTTTT
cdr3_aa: CALRGTNTGELFF

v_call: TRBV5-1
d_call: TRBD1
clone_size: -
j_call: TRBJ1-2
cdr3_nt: TGCGCCAGCAGCTGGGGAGGGGGCTCCTATGGCTACACCTTC
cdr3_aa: CASSWGGGSYGYTF

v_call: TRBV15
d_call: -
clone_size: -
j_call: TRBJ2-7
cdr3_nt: TGTGCCACCAGCCCGCAAGGTTACGAGCAGTACTTC
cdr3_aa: CATSPQGYEQYF

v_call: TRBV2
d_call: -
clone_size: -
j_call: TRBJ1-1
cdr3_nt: TGTGCCAGCAGTGAGCTGAGGGGCCTGATGAACACTGAAGCTTTCTTT
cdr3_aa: CASSELRGLMNTEAFF

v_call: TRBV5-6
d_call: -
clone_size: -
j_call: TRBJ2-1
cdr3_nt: TGTGCCAGCAGCTTAGGACAGAGCTCCTACAATGAGCAGTTCTTC
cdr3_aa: CASSLGQSSYNEQFF

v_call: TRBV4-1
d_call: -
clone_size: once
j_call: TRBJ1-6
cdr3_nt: TGCGCCAGCAGCCAAGCCGATGTAGAGGGTAAGGTCCTCCACTTT
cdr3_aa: CASSQADVEGKVLHF

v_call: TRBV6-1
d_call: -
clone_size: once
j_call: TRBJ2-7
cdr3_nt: TGTGCCAGCAGTGAAGGCACAGACCTATACGAGCAGTACTTC
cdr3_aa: CASSEGTDLYEQYF

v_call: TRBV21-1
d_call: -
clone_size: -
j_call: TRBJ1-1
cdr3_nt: TGTGCCAGCAGGGCAGAAGACGGGCGAAACACTGAAGCTTTCTTT
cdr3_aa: CASRAEDGRNTEAFF

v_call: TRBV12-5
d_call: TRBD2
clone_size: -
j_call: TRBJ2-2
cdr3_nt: TGTGCTAGTGGTCGGACTAGCGGGAGTCGCGCGAACACCGGGGAGCTGTTTTTT
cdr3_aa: CASGRTSGSRANTGELFF

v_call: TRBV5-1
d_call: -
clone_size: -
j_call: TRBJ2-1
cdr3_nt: TGCGCCAGCAGCAGCGCCCAGGGGACCTACAATGAGCAGTTCTTC
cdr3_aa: CASSSAQGTYNEQFF

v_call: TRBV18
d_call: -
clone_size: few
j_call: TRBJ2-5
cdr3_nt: TGTGCCAGCTCACCAAAAGAGACCCAGTACTTC
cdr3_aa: CASSPKETQYF

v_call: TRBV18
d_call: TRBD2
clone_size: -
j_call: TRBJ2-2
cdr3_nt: TGTGCCAGCTCACTAGTCGGACTAGTGGCCGGGGAGCTGTTTTTT
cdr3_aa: CASSLVGLVAGELFF

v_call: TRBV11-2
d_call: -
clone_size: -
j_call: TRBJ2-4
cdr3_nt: TGTGCCAGCAGCTTATATGAGGGAAAAGGGAACATTCAGTACTTC
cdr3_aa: CASSLYEGKGNIQYF

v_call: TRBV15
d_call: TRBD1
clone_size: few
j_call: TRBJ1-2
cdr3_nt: TGTGCCACCAGCAGAGACCCGACAGGGGGGGAGTTTGGCTACACCTTC
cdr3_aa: CATSRDPTGGEFGYTF

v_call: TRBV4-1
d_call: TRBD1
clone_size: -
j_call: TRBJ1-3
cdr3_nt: TGCGCCAGCAGCCCCCCTGGGACAGGGGGCGTTGGAAACACCATATATTTT
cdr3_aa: CASSPPGTGGVGNTIYF

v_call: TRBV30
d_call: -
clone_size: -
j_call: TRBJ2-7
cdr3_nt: TGTGCCTGGACGGTAGGGAGCTCCTACGAGCAGTACTTC
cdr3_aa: CAWTVGSSYEQYF

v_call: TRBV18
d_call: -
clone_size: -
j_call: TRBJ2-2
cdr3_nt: TGTGCCAGCTCACCTCAAGGGAACACCGGGGAGCTGTTTTTT
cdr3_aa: CASSPQGNTGELFF

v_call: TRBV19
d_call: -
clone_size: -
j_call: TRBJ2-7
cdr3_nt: TGTGCCAGTAGTACCCGGTTTACCTACGAGCAGTACTTC
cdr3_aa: CASSTRFTYEQYF

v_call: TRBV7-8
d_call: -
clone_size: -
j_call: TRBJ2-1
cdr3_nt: TGTGCCAGCAGCACAACAAGGAGGGATGAGCAGTTCTTC
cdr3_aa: CASSTTRRDEQFF